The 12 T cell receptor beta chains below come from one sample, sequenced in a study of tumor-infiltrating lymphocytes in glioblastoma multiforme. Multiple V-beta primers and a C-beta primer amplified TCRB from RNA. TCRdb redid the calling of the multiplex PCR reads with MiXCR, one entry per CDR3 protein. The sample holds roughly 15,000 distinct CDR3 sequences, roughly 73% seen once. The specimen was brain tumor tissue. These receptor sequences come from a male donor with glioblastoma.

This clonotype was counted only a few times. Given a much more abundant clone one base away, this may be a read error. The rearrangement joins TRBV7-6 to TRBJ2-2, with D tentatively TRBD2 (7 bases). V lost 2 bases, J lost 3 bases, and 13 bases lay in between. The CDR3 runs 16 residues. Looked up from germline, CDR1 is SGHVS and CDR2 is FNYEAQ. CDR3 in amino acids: CASSLSRGLDTGELFF. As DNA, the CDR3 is TGTGCCAGCAGCTTATCGCGGGGGCTCGACACCGGGGAGCTGTTTTTT. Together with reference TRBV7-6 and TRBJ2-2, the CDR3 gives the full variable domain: GAGVSQSPRYKVTKRGQDVALRCDPISGHVSLYWYRQALGQGPEFLTYFNYEAQQDKSGLPNDRFSAERPEGSISTLTIQRTEQRDSAMYRCASSLSRGLDTGELFFGEGSRLTVL.

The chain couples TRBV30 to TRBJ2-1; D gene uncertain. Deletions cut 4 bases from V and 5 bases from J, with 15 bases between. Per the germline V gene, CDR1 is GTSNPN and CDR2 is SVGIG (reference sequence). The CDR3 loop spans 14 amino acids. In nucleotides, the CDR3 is TGTGCCTGGAATCTGGCGGAGTATGACAATGAGCAGTTCTTC. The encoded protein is CAWNLAEYDNEQFF.

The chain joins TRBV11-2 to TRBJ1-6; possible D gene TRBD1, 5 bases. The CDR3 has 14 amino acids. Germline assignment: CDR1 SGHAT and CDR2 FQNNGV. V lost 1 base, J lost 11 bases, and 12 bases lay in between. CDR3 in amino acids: CASSLGGTKAPLHF. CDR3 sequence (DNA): TGTGCCAGCAGCTTAGGCGGGACCAAGGCACCCCTCCACTTT.

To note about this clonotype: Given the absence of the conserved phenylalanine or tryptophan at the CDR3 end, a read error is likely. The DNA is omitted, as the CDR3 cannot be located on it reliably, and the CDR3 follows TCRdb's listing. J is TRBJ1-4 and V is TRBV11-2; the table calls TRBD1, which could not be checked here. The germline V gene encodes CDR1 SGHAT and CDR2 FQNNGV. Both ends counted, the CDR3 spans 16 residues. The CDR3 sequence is CASSLGGTGEFEKLFL.

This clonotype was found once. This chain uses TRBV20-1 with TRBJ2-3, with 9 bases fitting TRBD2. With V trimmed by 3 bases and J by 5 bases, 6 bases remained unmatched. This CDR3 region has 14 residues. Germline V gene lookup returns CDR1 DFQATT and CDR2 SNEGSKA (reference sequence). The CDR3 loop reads CSASVSGSGDTQYF. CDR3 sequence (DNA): TGCAGTGCTAGCGTTAGCGGGAGTGGAGATACGCAGTATTTT.

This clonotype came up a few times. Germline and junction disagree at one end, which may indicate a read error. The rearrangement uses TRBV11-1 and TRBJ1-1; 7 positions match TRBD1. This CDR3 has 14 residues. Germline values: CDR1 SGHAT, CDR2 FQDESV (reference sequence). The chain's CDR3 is CASSLEEWDSEALF. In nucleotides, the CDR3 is TGTGCCAGTAGCTTAGAGGAATGGGACAGCGAGGCTTTATTT.

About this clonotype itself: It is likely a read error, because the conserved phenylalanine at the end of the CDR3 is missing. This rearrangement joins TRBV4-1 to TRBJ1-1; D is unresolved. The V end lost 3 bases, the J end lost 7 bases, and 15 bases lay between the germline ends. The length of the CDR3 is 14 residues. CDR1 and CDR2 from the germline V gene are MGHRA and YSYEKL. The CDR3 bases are TGCGCCAGCAGCCACCACAGAGAGGGCATTGAAGCTTTCCTT. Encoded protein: CASSHHREGIEAFL.

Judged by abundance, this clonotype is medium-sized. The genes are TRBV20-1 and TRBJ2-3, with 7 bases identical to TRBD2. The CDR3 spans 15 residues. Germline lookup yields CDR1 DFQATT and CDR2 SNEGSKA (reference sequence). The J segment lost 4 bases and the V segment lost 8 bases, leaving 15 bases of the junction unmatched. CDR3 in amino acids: CSSSRGGSIADTQYF. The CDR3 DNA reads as TGCAGTTCGAGTCGGGGCGGGAGTATCGCAGATACGCAGTATTTT.

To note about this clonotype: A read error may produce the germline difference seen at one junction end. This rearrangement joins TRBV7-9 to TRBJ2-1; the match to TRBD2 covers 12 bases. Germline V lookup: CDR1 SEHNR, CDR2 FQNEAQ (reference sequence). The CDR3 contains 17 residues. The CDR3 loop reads CASSAELLAGGNNEQSF. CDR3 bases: TGTGCCAGTAGCGCCGAACTACTAGCGGGGGGAAACAATGAGCAGTCCTTC.

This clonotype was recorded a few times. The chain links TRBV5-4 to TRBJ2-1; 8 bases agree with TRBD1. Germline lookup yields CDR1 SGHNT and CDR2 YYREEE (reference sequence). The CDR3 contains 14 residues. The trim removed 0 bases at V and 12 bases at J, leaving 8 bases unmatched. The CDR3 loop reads CASSLEQGADGQFF. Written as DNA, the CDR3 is TGTGCCAGCAGCTTGGAGCAGGGGGCGGATGGGCAGTTCTTC.

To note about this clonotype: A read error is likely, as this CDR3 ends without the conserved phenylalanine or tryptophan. The CDR3 is CASSYPLVYEQYS. The CDR3 coding sequence is TGTGCCAGCAGTTACCCCCTAGTTTACGAGCAGTACTCC. This chain links TRBV6-2 or TRBV6-3 with TRBJ2-7; no reliable D call. CDR1 and CDR2 from the germline V gene are MNHEY and SVGEGT. This CDR3 comprises 13 residues. Between the trimmed V and J ends, which lost 2 bases and 4 bases, there was a span of 9 bases.

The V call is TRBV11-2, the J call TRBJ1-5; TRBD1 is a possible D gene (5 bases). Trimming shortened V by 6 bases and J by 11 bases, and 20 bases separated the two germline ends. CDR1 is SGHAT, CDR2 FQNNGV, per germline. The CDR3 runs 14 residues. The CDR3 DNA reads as TGTGCCAGCAGTATGGGGGGGGGGACCAAGTCCCAGCATTTT. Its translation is CASSMGGGTKSQHF.